The source of this T cell receptor (beta chain) is a study of human thymus T cells. The data were produced by immunoSEQ multiplex PCR, yet TCRdb's version contains in-frame clones alone and is incomplete. The table lists 100,000 to 150,000 clones, just under 95% of them singletons. Germline CDR1 reads LNHDA; CDR2 reads SQIVND (reference sequence). This CDR3 spans 16 amino acids. V dropped 1 base and J dropped 1; count of bases not matched to a gene: 3. From resections taken during corrective heart surgery, the thymus tissue was obtained. The chain recombines TRBV19 with TRBJ2-1; 8 bases line up with TRBD2. The sequencing sample was made of thymus tissue. The TCR originated in a boy younger than two with a congenital heart defect but otherwise immunologically healthy. The CDR3 DNA is TGTGCCAGTAGTATAGCGGGGGGGACGTCCTACAATGAGCAGTTCTTC. This translates into CASSIAGGTSYNEQFF.